This T cell receptor (beta chain) was observed in a study of blood T cell repertoires in COVID-19. Looking at the study overall: Some COVID-19 samples were acute and others convalescent; all came from the United States, Italy and Spain. T cells, B-cell-depleted T cells, or PBMCs provided the cDNA or gDNA that served as material.

Original processing methods: By means of reference gene primer amplification, nucleated cell counts were estimated. Method: immunoSEQ multiplex PCR; TCRdb's copy keeps in-frame clones and lacks some. The V and J calls and clone size come from that table; D and trimming were worked out from the DNA. Among around 200,000 clones listed, around nine tenths were seen once. Germline V CDR1 and CDR2: SGHRS, YFSETQ. The CDR3 consists of 17 residues. The V and J ends lost 4 bases and 5 bases, in that order; junction bases with no gene match: 7. The receptor was derived from a man between 18 and 29 years old with active or convalescent COVID-19. The genes are TRBV5-1 and TRBJ2-3; the match to TRBD2 covers 16 bases. Input material: peripheral blood. The CDR3 DNA follows: TGCGCCAGCAGCGTTGGGACTAGCGGGAGGGCCCAAGATACGCAGTATTTT. It translates to CASSVGTSGRAQDTQYF.